This T cell receptor beta chain stems from a study of blood T cell repertoires in COVID-19. This table comes from immunoSEQ multiplex PCR, and its TCRdb copy is limited to in-frame clones, with some not included. The sample has 450,000 or so clones, about 92% seen once. The CDR3 runs 17 residues. The V gene's germline CDR1 is KGHSH and CDR2 LQKENI. As to this clone: At one of its ends the junction is not consistent with the germline gene, which may arise from a read error.

The cohort comprised adults aged 18 to 89 years residing in 24 US areas. The rearrangement links TRBV18 to TRBJ1-1, with TRBD1 identical over 9 bases. The clonotype was recovered from a man aged 18 to 29 who had recovered from COVID-19. Material: PBMCs or T cells enriched from blood (not recorded which). The CDR3 reads CASSSPGQGFMNTEAFF. The CDR3 DNA sequence: TGTGCCAGCTCATCACCGGGACAGGGCTTCATGAACACTGAAGCTTTCTTT. The whole variable domain, filled in from reference TRBV18 and TRBJ1-1, reads NAGVMQNPRHLVRRRGQEARLRCSPMKGHSHVYWYRQLPEEGLKFMVYLQKENIIDESGMPKERFSAEFPKEGPSILRIQQVVRGDSAAYFCASSSPGQGFMNTEAFFGQGTRLTVV.